The clone carrying this TCR beta chain appeared many times. Its specificity is not known. The definition of stable Graves' hyperthyroidism was no ophthalmopathy progression within 18 months. Disease duration under 2 months; hyperthyroidism patients were aged 18 to 65. Researchers took RNA transcripts and amplified the TCR beta CDR3 regions from them. Initially, a first-round RT-PCR of the TCR CDR3 employed the HTBI primer set. TCRdb re-called the multiplex PCR reads through MiXCR, storing one row per CDR3 protein. This sample has about 400,000 distinct CDR3 sequences, with 15% found just once. This CDR3 is built from 15 residues. Germline V lookup: CDR1 KGHSH, CDR2 LQKENI. The V gene end was trimmed by 4 bases and the J gene end by 6 bases; junction bases not matched to a gene: 11. The data stem from a study of T cells in Graves' hyperthyroidism and ophthalmopathy. General study points: Blood shared most expanded thyroid clonotypes above 0.001.

The chain is built from TRBV18 and TRBJ2-7; TRBD1 aligns across 8 bases. What was sequenced was blood. The source of this sequence is a woman aged 25-40 years with Graves' hyperthyroidism. The CDR3 nucleotides are TGTGCCAGCTCACAGGGACAGGTCGACCCTCCCGAGCAGTACTTC. It codes for CASSQGQVDPPEQYF.